The rows below give T cell receptor beta chains drawn from one sample of a study of shared clonotypes between healthy human individuals. Libraries were prepared by immunoSEQ multiplex PCR; TCRdb keeps only in-frame clonotypes and omits some of them. The top ten hold 0.1% to 0.15% of the sample, which has millions of clones, approximately 95% seen once. Source material: naive CD4+ T cells sorted from blood. These receptors all stem from a man aged 18 to 29 in good health. Each CDR3 is given with its conserved first and last residue. D genes are given only for firm matches. The size field is filled for only some rows; it gives once, few, many or a size class.

V gene	J gene	D gene	clone size	CDR3 length	CDR3 DNA	CDR3 protein
TRBV7-9	TRBJ1-4	TRBD1	NA	17	TGTGCCAGCAGCTCGGGACAGGGTGGAGGGGCTAATGAAAAACTGTTTTTT	CASSSGQGGGANEKLFF
TRBV2	TRBJ1-6	NA	NA	15	TGTGCCAGCAGTGAACTAGGGAAAAGGGATTCACCCCTCCACTTT	CASSELGKRDSPLHF
TRBV30	TRBJ2-3	NA	NA	14	TGTGCCTGGCCTATGGGACTTCCCCCAGATACGCAGTATTTT	CAWPMGLPPDTQYF
TRBV2	TRBJ1-1	NA	once	18	TGTGCCAGCAGTGAATTCCCAACAGCATCAATGTCGAACACTGAAGCTTTCTTT	CASSEFPTASMSNTEAFF
TRBV5-1	TRBJ1-3	NA	once	15	TGCGCCAGCAGCTCGGGGGGGAACGCTGGAAACACCATATATTTT	CASSSGGNAGNTIYF
TRBV5-8	TRBJ1-2	TRBD1	NA	15	TGTGCCAGCAGCCCGACCGGGACAGCTAACTATGGCTACACCTTC	CASSPTGTANYGYTF
TRBV10-3	TRBJ1-1	NA	NA	12	TGTGCCATAGGGGATGGGGGGACTGAAGCTTTCTTT	CAIGDGGTEAFF
TRBV11-3	TRBJ2-3	TRBD2	NA	18	TGTGCCAGCAGCCCTGGCACTAGCGGGAGGACAAACACAGATACGCAGTATTTT	CASSPGTSGRTNTDTQYF
TRBV2	TRBJ2-5	TRBD1	NA	14	TGTGCCAGCACCCAACAGGGGGGCGGGGAGACCCAGTACTTC	CASTQQGGGETQYF
TRBV7-2	TRBJ2-1	NA	NA	15	TGTGCCAGCAGCTTGACACCCCACTCCTACAATGAGCAGTTCTTC	CASSLTPHSYNEQFF
TRBV6-1	TRBJ2-7	NA	NA	15	TGTGCCAGCAGTTTAGGGGGGACCACCTCCTACGAGCAGTACTTC	CASSLGGTTSYEQYF
TRBV7-2	TRBJ2-5	TRBD2	NA	16	TGTGCCAGCAGCCCTCAATCGGGACTAGCGGGAGAGACCCAGTACTTC	CASSPQSGLAGETQYF
TRBV11-2	TRBJ2-3	NA	NA	16	TGTGCCAGCAGCTTGGACTTCGGGCAGGGGAGAGATACGCAGTATTTT	CASSLDFGQGRDTQYF
TRBV7-8	TRBJ2-2	NA	NA	14	TGTGCCAGCAGCTTAGGGGTGGGCGACGGGGAGCTGTTTTTT	CASSLGVGDGELFF
TRBV6-5	TRBJ1-5	TRBD1	NA	13	TGTGCCAGCAGTCAAGACAGGGAACAGCCCCAGCATTTT	CASSQDREQPQHF